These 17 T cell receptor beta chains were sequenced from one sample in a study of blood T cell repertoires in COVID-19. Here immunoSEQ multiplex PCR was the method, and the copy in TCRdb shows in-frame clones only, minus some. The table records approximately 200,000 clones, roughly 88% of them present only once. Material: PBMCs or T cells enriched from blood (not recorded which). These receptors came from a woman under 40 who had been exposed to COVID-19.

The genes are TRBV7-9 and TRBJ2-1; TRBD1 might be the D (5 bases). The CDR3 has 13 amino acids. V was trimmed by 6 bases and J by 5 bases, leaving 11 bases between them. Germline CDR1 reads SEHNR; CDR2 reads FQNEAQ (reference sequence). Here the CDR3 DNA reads TGTGCCAGCAGGCCCACGGACAACAATGAGCAGTTCTTC. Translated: CASRPTDNNEQFF.

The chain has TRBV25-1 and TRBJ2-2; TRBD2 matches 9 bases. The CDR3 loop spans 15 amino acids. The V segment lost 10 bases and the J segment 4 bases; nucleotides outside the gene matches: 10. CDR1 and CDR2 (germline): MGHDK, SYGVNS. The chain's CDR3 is CATHAGGPATGELFF. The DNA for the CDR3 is TGTGCCACCCACGCGGGGGGGCCCGCCACCGGGGAGCTGTTTTTT.

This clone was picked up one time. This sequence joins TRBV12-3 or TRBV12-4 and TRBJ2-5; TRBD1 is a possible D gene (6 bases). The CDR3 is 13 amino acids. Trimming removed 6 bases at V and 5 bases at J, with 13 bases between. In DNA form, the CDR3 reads TGTGCCAGCAGACGAGACAGGCTGGAGACCCAGTACTTC. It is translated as CASRRDRLETQYF.

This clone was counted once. The CDR3 nucleotides read TGCGCCAGCAGCTTGGCGGGACTAGCGGGGAGCTCCTACGAGCAGTACTTC. Protein product: CASSLAGLAGSSYEQYF. This chain joins TRBV5-1 and TRBJ2-7; TRBD2 aligns across 13 bases. Germline V lookup: CDR1 SGHRS, CDR2 YFSETQ. V dropped 0 bases and J dropped 0; count of bases not matched to a gene: 3. The CDR3 spans 17 residues.

CDR3 residues: CASGLTVNTEAFF. CDR3 bases: TGTGCTAGTGGCCTTACAGTGAACACTGAAGCTTTCTTT. The chain employs TRBV12-5 and TRBJ1-1; D remains ambiguous. CDR1 and CDR2 (germline): LGHNT, FRNRAP. V dropped 6 bases and J dropped 0 bases, with 8 bases sitting between them. CDR3 length equals 13 residues.

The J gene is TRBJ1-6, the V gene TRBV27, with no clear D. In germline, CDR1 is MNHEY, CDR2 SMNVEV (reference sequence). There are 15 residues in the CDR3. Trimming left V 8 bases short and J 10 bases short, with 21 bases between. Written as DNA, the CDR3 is TGTGCCAGCGCGCCCGGGGTCTGTCAGCAGTCACCCCTCCACTTT. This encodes CASAPGVCQQSPLHF.

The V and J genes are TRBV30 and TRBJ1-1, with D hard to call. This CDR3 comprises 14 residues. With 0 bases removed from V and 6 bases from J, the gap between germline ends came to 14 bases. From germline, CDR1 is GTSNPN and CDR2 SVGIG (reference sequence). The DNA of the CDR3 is TGTGCCTGGAGTGTACGAGGGAGGGAGGCTGAAGCTTTCTTT. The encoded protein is CAWSVRGREAEAFF.

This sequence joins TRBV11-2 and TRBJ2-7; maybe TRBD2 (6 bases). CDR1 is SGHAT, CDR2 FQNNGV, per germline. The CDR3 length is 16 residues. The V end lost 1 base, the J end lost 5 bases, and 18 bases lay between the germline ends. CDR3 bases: TGTGCCAGCAGCTTAGTTGGGAGGTCGCTAGAAAACGAGCAGTACTTC. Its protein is CASSLVGRSLENEQYF.

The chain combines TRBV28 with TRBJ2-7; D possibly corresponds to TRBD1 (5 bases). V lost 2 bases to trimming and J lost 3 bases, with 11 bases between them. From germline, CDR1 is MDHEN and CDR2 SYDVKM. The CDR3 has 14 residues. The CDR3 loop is CASSLGNRHYEQYF. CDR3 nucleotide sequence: TGTGCCAGCAGTTTAGGGAACAGGCACTACGAGCAGTACTTC.

CDR3 bases: TGTGCCAGCAGCCGACGAACTAGCGGTTACACAGATACGCAGTATTTT. Translated: CASSRRTSGYTDTQYF. The chain couples TRBV5-4 to TRBJ2-3, with 8 bases aligning to TRBD2. CDR3 length equals 16 residues. The trim removed 4 bases at V and 2 bases at J, leaving 9 bases unmatched. The germline V gene encodes CDR1 SGHNT and CDR2 YYREEE (reference sequence). Full variable domain (missing parts from reference TRBV5-4 and TRBJ2-3): ETGVTQSPTHLIKTRGQQVTLRCSSQSGHNTVSWYQQALGQGPQFIFQYYREEENGRGNFPPRFSGLQFPNYSSELNVNALELDDSALYLCASSRRTSGYTDTQYFGPGTRLTVL.

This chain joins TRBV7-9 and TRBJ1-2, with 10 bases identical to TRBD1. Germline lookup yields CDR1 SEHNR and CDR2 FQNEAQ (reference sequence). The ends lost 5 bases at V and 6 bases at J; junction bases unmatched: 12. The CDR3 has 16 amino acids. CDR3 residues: CASSPTKGQGSDGYTF. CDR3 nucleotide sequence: TGTGCCAGCAGCCCAACAAAGGGACAGGGGAGTGATGGCTACACCTTC.

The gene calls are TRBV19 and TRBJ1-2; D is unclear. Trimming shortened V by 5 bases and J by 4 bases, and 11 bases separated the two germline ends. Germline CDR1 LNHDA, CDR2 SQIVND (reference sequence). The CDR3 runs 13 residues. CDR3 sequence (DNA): TGTGCCAGTAGTGAGACGGGTCCCTATGGCTACACCTTC. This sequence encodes CASSETGPYGYTF.

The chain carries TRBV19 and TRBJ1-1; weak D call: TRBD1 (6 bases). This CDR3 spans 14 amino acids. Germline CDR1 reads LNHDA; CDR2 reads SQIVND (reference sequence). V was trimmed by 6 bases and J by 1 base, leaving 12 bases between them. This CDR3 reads CASRTRDTNTEAFF. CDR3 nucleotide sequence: TGTGCCAGTAGAACCCGGGACACGAACACTGAAGCTTTCTTT.

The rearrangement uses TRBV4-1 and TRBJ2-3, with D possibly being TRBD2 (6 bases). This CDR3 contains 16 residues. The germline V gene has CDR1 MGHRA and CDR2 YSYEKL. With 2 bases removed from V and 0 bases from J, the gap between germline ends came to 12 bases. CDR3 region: CASSQYRGTSTDTQYF. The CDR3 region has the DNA TGCGCCAGCAGCCAATACCGGGGGACTAGCACAGATACGCAGTATTTT.

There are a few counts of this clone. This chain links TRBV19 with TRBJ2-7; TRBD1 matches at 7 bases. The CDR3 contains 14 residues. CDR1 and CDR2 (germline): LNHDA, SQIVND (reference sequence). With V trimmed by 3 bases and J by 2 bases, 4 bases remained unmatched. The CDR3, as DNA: TGTGCCAGTAGTATTAGGGACAGTACCTACGAGCAGTACTTC. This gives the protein CASSIRDSTYEQYF.

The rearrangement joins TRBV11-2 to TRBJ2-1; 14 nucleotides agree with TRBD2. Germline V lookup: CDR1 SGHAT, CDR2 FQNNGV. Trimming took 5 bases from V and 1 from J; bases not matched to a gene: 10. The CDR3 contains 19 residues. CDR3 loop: CASSVPGTSGRRSYNEQFF. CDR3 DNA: TGTGCCAGCAGCGTACCCGGGACTAGCGGGAGAAGATCCTACAATGAGCAGTTCTTC. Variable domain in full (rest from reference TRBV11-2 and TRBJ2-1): EAGVAQSPRYKIIEKRQSVAFWCNPISGHATLYWYQQILGQGPKLLIQFQNNGVVDDSQLPKDRFSAERLKGVDSTLKIQPAKLEDSAVYLCASSVPGTSGRRSYNEQFFGPGTRLTVL.

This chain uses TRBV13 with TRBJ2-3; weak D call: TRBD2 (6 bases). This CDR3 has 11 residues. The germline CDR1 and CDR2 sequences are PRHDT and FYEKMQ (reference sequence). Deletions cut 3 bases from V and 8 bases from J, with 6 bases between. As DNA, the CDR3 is TGTGCCAGCAGCTTGGAGGGTACGCAGTATTTT. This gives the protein CASSLEGTQYF.